The 9 T cell receptor beta chains listed next were all sequenced from one sample in a study of post-analysis software for immune sequencing data. These TCRs are of unknown antigen specificity. Findings and limits, study-wide: Five or six TRBV segments appeared more often in patients than in controls, and TRBV5-6, TRBV5-1 and TRBV20-1 were among these.

Every TCR beta cDNA library bore unique molecular identifiers. TCRdb passed the PCR reads through MiXCR, listing each CDR3 protein once. The sample has about 540,000 distinct CDR3 sequences, around a third seen once. The sequencing input was blood. These receptor sequences come from a girl under 18 with multiple sclerosis.

The gene calls are TRBV5-1 and TRBJ2-1; perhaps TRBD1 as D (5 bases). CDR3 length: 11 amino acids. V was pared by 7 bases and J by 9 bases, with 11 bases between. CDR1 and CDR2 (germline): SGHRS, YFSETQ. The CDR3 is CASSGQIEQFF. In DNA form, the CDR3 reads TGCGCCAGCTCCGGACAAATTGAGCAGTTCTTC.

This chain connects TRBV9 to TRBJ2-7; the D is unclear. The CDR3 loop spans 15 amino acids. The V end was cut by 4 bases, the J end by 0 bases, with 14 bases between. The germline V gene has CDR1 SGDLS and CDR2 YYNGEE. CDR3 residues: CASSPGPRSSYEQYF. The CDR3 nucleotides read TGTGCCAGCAGCCCAGGACCCCGGAGCTCCTACGAGCAGTACTTC.

J is TRBJ2-3 and V is TRBV20-1; tentative D call: TRBD2 (5 bases). The CDR3 covers 11 residues. The V gene lost 7 bases and the J gene lost 5 bases, with 10 bases spanning the gap. The germline CDR1 and CDR2 sequences are DFQATT and SNEGSKA (reference sequence). The CDR3 region has the DNA TGCAGTGAGGTCAGCGGAGATACGCAGTATTTT. It codes for CSEVSGDTQYF.

This clonotype has just a few counts. The chain couples TRBV7-2 to TRBJ2-3, with D perhaps being TRBD1 or TRBD2 (5 bases each). Trimming removed 5 bases from V and 10 bases from J, with 19 bases in between. CDR1 and CDR2 (germline): SGHTA, FQGNSA. The length of the CDR3 is 14 residues. As DNA, the CDR3 is TGTGCCAGCAGCCCCTCCTCCGGGGCGGGTGCGCAGTATTTT. It codes for CASSPSSGAGAQYF.

J is TRBJ2-5 and V is TRBV5-1; D gene ambiguous. This CDR3 spans 14 amino acids. Germline CDR1 and CDR2: SGHRS and YFSETQ. The ends were cut back, 0 bases at V and 2 bases at J, with 8 bases in the middle. The CDR3 protein is CASSLGWPQETQYF. The CDR3 DNA is TGCGCCAGCAGCTTGGGATGGCCTCAAGAGACCCAGTACTTC.

The V gene is TRBV28, the J gene TRBJ2-3, with D maybe TRBD2 (5 bases). Trimming pared 2 bases from V and 3 bases from J, leaving 9 bases between. The CDR3 has 14 residues. Per germline, CDR1 MDHEN and CDR2 SYDVKM. The CDR3, as DNA: TGTGCCAGCAGTTTACCCCGGGGTACAGATACGCAGTATTTT. Translation: CASSLPRGTDTQYF. The variable domain in full, with the rest retrieved from reference TRBV28 and TRBJ2-3, is DVKVTQSSRYLVKRTGEKVFLECVQDMDHENMFWYRQDPGLGLRLIYFSYDVKMKEKGDIPEGYSVSREKKERFSLILESASTNQTSMYLCASSLPRGTDTQYFGPGTRLTVL.

This clonotype was counted a few times. The chain has TRBV29-1 and TRBJ1-5; 8 bases fit TRBD1. Germline loops: CDR1 SQVTM, CDR2 ANQGSEA. The V and J ends lost 6 bases and 3 bases, in that order; junction bases with no gene match: 7. The CDR3 has 14 amino acids. CDR3: CSVAGGNDNQPQHF. The CDR3 bases are TGCAGCGTCGCAGGGGGCAATGACAATCAGCCCCAGCATTTT.

This clonotype was seen at least ten times. The CDR3 is CASSLRGDEQFF. As DNA, the CDR3 is TGTGCCAGCAGCTTACGGGGGGATGAGCAGTTCTTC. The genes are TRBV7-3 and TRBJ2-1; 7 bases align to TRBD2. Germline V gene lookup returns CDR1 SGHTA and CDR2 FQGTGA. After removal of 2 bases from V and 8 bases from J, the junction contained 0 bases not matched to a gene. The CDR3 runs to 12 residues.

This chain links TRBV28 with TRBJ1-1, with a tentative D call TRBD1 (6 bases). The V gene lost 8 bases and the J gene lost 5 bases, with 21 bases spanning the gap. The CDR3 is made up of 15 amino acids. Germline lookup yields CDR1 MDHEN and CDR2 SYDVKM. For the CDR3, the DNA is TGTGCCAGCCAGGGGTCCTCGGAGGGGAAGACTGAAGCTTTCTTT. It specifies CASQGSSEGKTEAFF. The variable domain in full, with the rest retrieved from reference TRBV28 and TRBJ1-1, is DVKVTQSSRYLVKRTGEKVFLECVQDMDHENMFWYRQDPGLGLRLIYFSYDVKMKEKGDIPEGYSVSREKKERFSLILESASTNQTSMYLCASQGSSEGKTEAFFGQGTRLTVV.